This T cell receptor beta chain came from a study of immune evolution from preneoplasia to lung adenocarcinoma. Findings and limits, study-wide: Normal lung had the highest top T cell clone frequencies. Later-stage lesions appeared to have more T cells, more diversity, less clonality.

Profiling relied on immunoSEQ multiplex PCR, and the TCRdb table lists in-frame clones only, not all of them. The table includes about 4,100 clones, approximately 85% detected once. The CDR3 runs to 16 residues. CDR1 is SNHLY, CDR2 FYNNEI, per germline. About this clone itself: Its antigen remains unknown. At one boundary the junction diverges from the germline segment, which might be a read error.

This clonotype was sampled from a donor aged 70 or older with lung adenocarcinoma. The sequenced material came from FFPE adjacent normal lung tissue. This chain uses TRBV2 with TRBJ2-2; D might be TRBD1 (6 bases). Written as DNA, the CDR3 is TGTGCCAGCAGGGAAGGACAGTTCGCGAACACCGGGGAGCTGTTTTTT. Protein: CASREGQFANTGELFF. Filled out from reference TRBV2 and TRBJ2-2, the complete variable domain reads EPEVTQTPSHQVTQMGQEVILRCVPISNHLYFYWYRQILGQKVEFLVSFYNNEISEKSEIFDDQFSVERPDGSNFTLKIRSTKLEDSAMYFCASREGQFANTGELFFGEGSRLTVL.